This TCR beta chain was recovered during a study of blood T cell repertoires in COVID-19. Study background: There were acute and convalescent COVID-19 samples, and they came from the United States, Italy and Spain.

The CDR3 loop spans 14 amino acids. The J segment lost 1 base and the V segment lost 7 bases, leaving 6 bases of the junction unmatched. From germline, CDR1 is MNHEY and CDR2 SVGAGI. Here immunoSEQ multiplex PCR was the method, and the copy in TCRdb shows in-frame clones only, minus some. The sample lists 25,000 to 35,000 clones, roughly 90% seen once, with roughly 22% in the top ten. The sequencing input was peripheral blood. This sequence was found in a human donor with active COVID-19. The donor label of this sample is uncertain. The rearrangement joins TRBV6-5 to TRBJ2-5; 7 nucleotides agree with TRBD1. This CDR3 reads CASKTTGAQETQYF. The CDR3 region has the DNA TGTGCCAGCAAAACTACAGGGGCCCAAGAGACCCAGTACTTC.